This record looks at one TCR beta chain sequence and its context. The sample originates from a study of blood T cell repertoires in COVID-19. About the study: Whether acute or convalescent, the COVID-19 samples came from the United States, Italy and Spain. From T cells, B-cell-depleted T cells, or PBMCs came the material, which was cDNA or gDNA.

The CDR3 loop spans 13 amino acids. Germline CDR1 is KGHDR and CDR2 is SFDVKD. V gave up 7 bases and J gave up 0 bases, with 6 bases separating them. As handled by the study authors: Reference gene primer amplification gave nucleated cell count estimates. TCRdb's table, derived via immunoSEQ multiplex PCR, lists solely in-frame clones and lacks some. That table gives V, J and clone size, and the DNA gave D and trimming. The table has roughly 14,000 clones, more than 75% seen once. V is TRBV24-1 and J is TRBJ1-5, with D possibly TRBD1 on 6 matching bases. Sequenced: peripheral blood. This clonotype was obtained from a human donor in a cohort sampled during active COVID-19. In DNA form, the CDR3 reads TGTGCCACCAGCAGGGGTAGCAATCAGCCCCAGCATTTT. Amino acids: CATSRGSNQPQHF.